A selection of T cell receptor beta chains follows, all from one sample in a study of cytomegalovirus exposure and HLA in healthy donors. Clones were sequenced by immunoSEQ multiplex PCR, and TCRdb holds only the in-frame ones, with some missing. The data contain about 150,000 clones, 75% of them singletons. The sequenced material came from PBMCs. Every receptor here comes from a man aged 25 to 45 in good health and CMV-seronegative. The CDR3 runs from the conserved cysteine through the conserved F or W. The D gene is left open where the match is weak.

V	D	J	CDR3
TRBV7-9	-	TRBJ1-1	CASSLEAGGDTEAFF
TRBV2	-	TRBJ1-2	CASSPRPGNYGYTF
TRBV7-6	-	TRBJ1-5	CASSEGHLGPQHF
TRBV6-1	-	TRBJ2-3	CASKEVVADTQYF
TRBV7-6	TRBD2	TRBJ2-5	CASSEAGGQETQYF
TRBV4-1	TRBD1	TRBJ1-4	CASSLETGSWGRGEKLFF
TRBV7-2	-	TRBJ2-5	CASSLVGGRETQYF
TRBV29-1	TRBD1	TRBJ2-7	CSVGGSGDRYHEQYF
TRBV5-1	-	TRBJ2-7	CASSLAGDSYEQYF
TRBV27	-	TRBJ1-2	CASRSFPGGARANYGYTF
TRBV28	TRBD1	TRBJ1-1	CASSLGGDSEAFF
TRBV5-6	-	TRBJ1-5	CASSVRTGNQPQHF
TRBV9	TRBD1	TRBJ1-3	CASSVGFPTGVTRLTLPDTIYF
TRBV28	TRBD2	TRBJ2-5	CASSVLGLAGVEETQYF
TRBV10-1	TRBD1	TRBJ2-2	CASSDSRAGTGGTGELFF
TRBV18	TRBD1	TRBJ2-2	CASSPGTGNTGELFF
TRBV6-5	-	TRBJ2-4	CASSSPAGDLWYF
TRBV7-2	-	TRBJ2-3	CASSAQVTDTQYF
TRBV28	TRBD2	TRBJ2-5	CASSLMRGGRQETQYF
TRBV15	-	-	CATSREGGPYEQYF
TRBV11-3	TRBD2	TRBJ2-1	CASSQGLAGKVGEQFF
TRBV28	TRBD1	TRBJ2-3	CASSLLGWTGTLLTQYF
TRBV7-2	TRBD2	TRBJ2-7	CASSPRGGGALNEQYF
TRBV27	TRBD1	TRBJ1-2	CASSLRTGTAFYGYTF
TRBV28	-	TRBJ2-7	CASSPWEFDLYEQYF
TRBV5-4	TRBD2	TRBJ2-3	CASSSFPRTSGRDTQYF
TRBV27	TRBD1	TRBJ1-5	CASSKGQLPFEIIRPQHF
TRBV19	-	TRBJ1-5	CASSIAEDQPQHF
TRBV19	TRBD1	TRBJ2-7	CASREDRGAYEQYF
TRBV2	-	TRBJ2-3	CASSGRRAPDTQYF
TRBV9	-	TRBJ1-4	CASSVDPRTVNEKLFF
TRBV6-5	-	TRBJ2-7	CASSYLPDSYEQYF
TRBV6-5	-	TRBJ1-2	CASSYLRGGYYGYTF
TRBV27	-	TRBJ1-5	CASSLSTGRNQPQHF
TRBV19	-	TRBJ1-2	CASSMRGANYGYTF
TRBV28	-	-	CASSGDGLNIPYEQYF
TRBV7-9	TRBD2	TRBJ2-7	CASSAGLAGGISYEQYF
TRBV9	TRBD1	TRBJ2-5	CASSVETGGQETQYF
TRBV5-6	TRBD1	TRBJ2-7	CASSRDRGHSYEQYF
TRBV5-1	TRBD1	TRBJ1-1	CASSSGQGDFTEAFF
TRBV19	TRBD2	TRBJ2-1	CASSIFHGGRANEQFF
TRBV5-8	TRBD2	TRBJ2-7	CASRMTSGYYEQYF
TRBV5-1	TRBD1	TRBJ2-4	CASNLGTGVIQYF
TRBV29-1	TRBD1	TRBJ2-7	CSVWTGSYEQYF